Detailed here is one T cell receptor beta chain. The data were obtained in a study of blood T cell repertoires in COVID-19. Study context: Donors in the United States, Italy and Spain gave samples during acute or convalescent COVID-19.

In the original workflow: Amplified reference gene primers provided the basis for estimating nucleated cell counts. Clones were sequenced by immunoSEQ multiplex PCR, and TCRdb holds only the in-frame ones, with some missing. V and J calls and clone size follow that table, whereas D and trimming were derived from the DNA. The sample records around 260,000 clones, roughly 86% being singletons. The CDR3 extends over 14 amino acids. The germline CDR1 and CDR2 sequences are SGHRS and YFSETQ. Losses at the gene ends were 2 bases for V and 5 bases for J; bases not matched to a gene: 5. This receptor was identified in a woman in her 50s with acute or convalescent COVID-19. The genes are TRBV5-1 and TRBJ1-1; the match to TRBD1 covers 8 bases. Sequencing used peripheral blood. The CDR3 DNA follows: TGCGCCAGCAGCTTTACCAGGGGGCAAACTGAAGCTTTCTTT. Amino acid sequence: CASSFTRGQTEAFF.